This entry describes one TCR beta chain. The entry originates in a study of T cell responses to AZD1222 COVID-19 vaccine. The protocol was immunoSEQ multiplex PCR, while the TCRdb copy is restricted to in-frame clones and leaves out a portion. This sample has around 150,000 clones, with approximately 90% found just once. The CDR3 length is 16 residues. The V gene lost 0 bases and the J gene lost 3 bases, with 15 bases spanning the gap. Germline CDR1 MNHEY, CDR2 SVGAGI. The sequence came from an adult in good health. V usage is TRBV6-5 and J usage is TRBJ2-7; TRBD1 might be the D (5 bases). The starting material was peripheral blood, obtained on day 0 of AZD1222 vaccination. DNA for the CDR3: TGTGCCAGCAGTTACTCGAGTAGCAGGGTAAACTACGAGCAGTACTTC. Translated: CASSYSSSRVNYEQYF.